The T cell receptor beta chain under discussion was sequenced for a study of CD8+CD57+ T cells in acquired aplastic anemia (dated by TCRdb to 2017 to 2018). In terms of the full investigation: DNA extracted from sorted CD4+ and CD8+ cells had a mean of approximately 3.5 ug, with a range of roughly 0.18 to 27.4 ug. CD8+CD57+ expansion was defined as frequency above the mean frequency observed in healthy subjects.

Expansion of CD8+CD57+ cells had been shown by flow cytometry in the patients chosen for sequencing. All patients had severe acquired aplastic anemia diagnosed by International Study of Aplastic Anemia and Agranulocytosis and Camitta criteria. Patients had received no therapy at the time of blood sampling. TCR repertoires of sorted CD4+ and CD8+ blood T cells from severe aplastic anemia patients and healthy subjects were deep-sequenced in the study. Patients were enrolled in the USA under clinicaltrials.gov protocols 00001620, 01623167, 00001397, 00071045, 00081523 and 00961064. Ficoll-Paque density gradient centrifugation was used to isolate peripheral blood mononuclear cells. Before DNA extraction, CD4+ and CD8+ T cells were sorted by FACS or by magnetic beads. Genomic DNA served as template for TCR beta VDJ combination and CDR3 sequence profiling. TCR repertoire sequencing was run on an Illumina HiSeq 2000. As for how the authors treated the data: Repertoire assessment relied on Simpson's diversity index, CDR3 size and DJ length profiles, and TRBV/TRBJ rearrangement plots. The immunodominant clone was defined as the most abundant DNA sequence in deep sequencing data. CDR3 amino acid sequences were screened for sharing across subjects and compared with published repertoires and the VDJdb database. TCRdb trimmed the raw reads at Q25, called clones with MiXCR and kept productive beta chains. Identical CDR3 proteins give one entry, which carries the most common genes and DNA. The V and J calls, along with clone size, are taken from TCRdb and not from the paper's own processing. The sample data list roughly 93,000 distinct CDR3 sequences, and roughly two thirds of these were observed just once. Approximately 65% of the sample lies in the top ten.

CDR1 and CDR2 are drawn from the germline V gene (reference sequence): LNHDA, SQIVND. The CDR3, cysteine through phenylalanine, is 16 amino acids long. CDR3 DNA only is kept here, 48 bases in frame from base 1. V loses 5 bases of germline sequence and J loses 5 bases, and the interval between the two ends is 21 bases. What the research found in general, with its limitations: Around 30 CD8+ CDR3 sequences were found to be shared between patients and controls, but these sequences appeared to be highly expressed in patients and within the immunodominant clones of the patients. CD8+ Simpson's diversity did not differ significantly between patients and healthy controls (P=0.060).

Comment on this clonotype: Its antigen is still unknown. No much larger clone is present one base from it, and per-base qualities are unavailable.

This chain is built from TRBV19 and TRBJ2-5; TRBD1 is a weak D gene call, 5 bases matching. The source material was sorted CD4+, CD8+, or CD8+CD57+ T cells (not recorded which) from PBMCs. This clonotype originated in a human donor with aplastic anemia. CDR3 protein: CASSAQSAAGRETQYF. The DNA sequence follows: TGTGCCAGTAGTGCCCAATCTGCGGCAGGGCGGGAGACCCAGTACTTC.